The 17 T cell receptor beta chains reported below all come from one sample, sequenced in a study of cytomegalovirus exposure and HLA in healthy donors. Primers: 60 Vbeta forward and 13 Jbeta reverse. Sequencing used immunoSEQ multiplex PCR; TCRdb keeps in-frame clones, though not all of them. This table has roughly 170,000 clones, 77% appearing once. The material sequenced was PBMCs. These receptors all come from a young woman in good health and CMV-seropositive.

The chain couples TRBV5-8 to TRBJ1-5; 8 positions match TRBD1. Germline CDR1 is SGHTS and CDR2 is YDEGEE. With 3 bases clipped from V and 4 bases from J, the junction kept 3 bases outside the gene matches. CDR3 length: 14 residues. CDR3 region: CASSSDRGNQPQHF. CDR3 bases: TGTGCCAGCAGCTCCGACAGGGGTAATCAGCCCCAGCATTTT.

This chain links TRBV5-6 with TRBJ2-5, with 8 bases fitting TRBD2. This CDR3 is 13 amino acids long. The trim removed 4 bases at V and 11 bases at J, leaving 10 bases unmatched. The germline gives CDR1 SGHDT, CDR2 YYEEEE. The CDR3 region has the DNA TGTGCCAGCAGCCCGGGGGGGATGGGGGAGCAGTACTTC. Encoded protein: CASSPGGMGEQYF. Looking up the rest from reference TRBV5-6 and TRBJ2-5 gives the full variable domain: DAGVTQSPTHLIKTRGQQVTLRCSPKSGHDTVSWYQQALGQGPQFIFQYYEEEERQRGNFPDRFSGHQFPNYSSELNVNALLLGDSALYLCASSPGGMGEQYFGPGTRLLVL.

This clone was counted only a few times. The rearrangement links TRBV7-8 to TRBJ2-2; possibly TRBD2 for D (6 bases). V shed 2 bases and J shed 6 bases, with 13 bases lying between them. Looked up from germline, CDR1 is SGHVS and CDR2 is FQNEAQ. This CDR3 has 15 residues. The CDR3 nucleotides read TGTGCCAGCAGCTTATTACGTGGGAGGTCCGGGGAGCTGTTTTTT. It yields the protein CASSLLRGRSGELFF.

This clone showed up just a few times. This chain joins TRBV7-2 and TRBJ2-1, with D perhaps matching TRBD2 (8 bases). The CDR3 loop spans 15 amino acids. The germline V gene encodes CDR1 SGHTA and CDR2 FQGNSA. The ends were cut back, 3 bases at V and 2 bases at J, with 11 bases in the middle. The CDR3 nucleotides are TGTGCCAGCAGCTTTAGCGGGACAGCCTACAATGAGCAGTTCTTC. It codes for CASSFSGTAYNEQFF. The full variable domain, with the rest looked up from reference TRBV7-2 and TRBJ2-1, is GAGVSQSPSNKVTEKGKDVELRCDPISGHTALYWYRQSLGQGLEFLIYFQGNSAPDKSGLPSDRFSAERTGGSVSTLTIQRTQQEDSAVYLCASSFSGTAYNEQFFGPGTRLTVL.

V and J are TRBV11-3 and TRBJ2-5; D is uncertain. The CDR3 extends over 13 amino acids. V was shortened by 6 bases and J by 4 bases, with 12 bases between the two germline ends. Germline V gene sequence: CDR1 SGHNT, CDR2 YENEEA. The CDR3 here is CASSYNRGETQYF. CDR3 in DNA: TGTGCCAGCAGTTACAACCGAGGAGAGACCCAGTACTTC.

This chain joins TRBV5-4 and TRBJ1-4; no clear D gene. CDR3 length equals 15 residues. V lost 2 bases to trimming and J lost 6 bases, with 14 bases between them. The germline gives CDR1 SGHNT, CDR2 YYREEE (reference sequence). The CDR3 DNA reads as TGTGCCAGCAGCTTATATGAGGCGGGGTATGAAAAACTGTTTTTT. Translated: CASSLYEAGYEKLFF.

A remark on this clone: The junction differs from germline at one of its ends, possibly a read error. This chain connects TRBV7-3 to TRBJ2-1, with D tentatively TRBD2 (6 bases). Germline CDR1 and CDR2: SGHTA and FQGTGA. This CDR3 is 14 amino acids long. Here the CDR3 reads CASSLTPGTDNPVF. For the CDR3, the DNA is TGTGCCAGCAGCTTAACCCCCGGGACTGACAACCCGGTCTTC.

This chain connects TRBV13 to TRBJ2-1; 7 nucleotides line up with TRBD2. V was clipped by 5 bases and J by 1 base; unmatched bases: 8. CDR1 PRHDT and CDR2 FYEKMQ come from the germline V gene (reference sequence). This CDR3 spans 16 amino acids. CDR3 sequence reads: CASSAALAESYNEQFF. DNA for the CDR3: TGTGCCAGCAGCGCGGCCCTAGCGGAATCCTACAATGAGCAGTTCTTC.

This chain joins TRBV4-2 and TRBJ2-5, with 7 bases lining up with TRBD2. Germline CDR1 is LGHNA and CDR2 is YNFKEQ. The CDR3 contains 16 residues. J gave up 1 base and V 2 bases, and 7 bases lay outside the gene matches. The CDR3 nucleotides are TGTGCCAGCAGCCAACCTGTTGGGGGGGTCCAAGAGACCCAGTACTTC. It encodes CASSQPVGGVQETQYF.

The chain couples TRBV28 to TRBJ1-2; weak D call: TRBD1 (6 bases). The ends were cut back, 5 bases at V and 6 bases at J, with 16 bases in the middle. This CDR3 comprises 14 residues. Germline-derived CDR1 and CDR2 are MDHEN and SYDVKM. The DNA for the CDR3 is TGTGCCAGCAGTCAGGACAGTCGTCTTAATGGCTACACCTTC. It is translated as CASSQDSRLNGYTF.

The chain uses TRBV6-6 and TRBJ2-1; 8 bases are shared with TRBD2. The CDR3 length is 15 residues. Germline loops: CDR1 MNHNY, CDR2 SVGAGI (reference sequence). V gave up 6 bases and J gave up 0 bases; unmatched junction bases: 4. This CDR3 reads CASSVAGSSYNEQFF. The CDR3 DNA reads TGTGCCAGCAGCGTAGCGGGAAGCTCCTACAATGAGCAGTTCTTC.

The V gene is TRBV15, the J gene TRBJ2-7; unclear D gene. This CDR3 region has 11 residues. Looked up from germline, CDR1 is LNHNV and CDR2 is YYDKDF (reference sequence). V was cut by 5 bases and J by 7 bases, with 9 bases left in between. CDR3: CATSGSREQYF. CDR3 bases: TGTGCCACCAGCGGGTCTAGGGAGCAGTACTTC.

The gene calls are TRBV5-1 and TRBJ1-2; D perhaps matches TRBD1 (5 bases). Deletions cut 5 bases from V and 3 bases from J, with 14 bases between. The CDR3 loop spans 14 amino acids. Germline values: CDR1 SGHRS, CDR2 YFSETQ. The CDR3 nucleotides are TGCGCCAGCAGTCGGGGGGGAGGGGACTATGGCTACACCTTC. It translates to CASSRGGGDYGYTF.

V and J are TRBV15 and TRBJ1-2; D unclear. V was shortened by 1 base and J by 7 bases, with 10 bases between the two germline ends. This CDR3 comprises 13 residues. CDR1 is LNHNV and CDR2 is YYDKDF in the germline V gene (reference sequence). The chain's CDR3 is CATSRVGSGGYTF. The CDR3 DNA follows: TGTGCCACCAGCAGAGTAGGCTCGGGTGGCTACACCTTC. Complete variable domain (other parts from reference TRBV15 and TRBJ1-2): DAMVIQNPRYQVTQFGKPVTLSCSQTLNHNVMYWYQQKSSQAPKLLFHYYDKDFNNEADTPDNFQSRRPNTSFCFLDIRSPGLGDTAMYLCATSRVGSGGYTFGSGTRLTVV.

This sequence joins TRBV15 and TRBJ1-5, with 8 bases fitting TRBD1. Per germline, CDR1 LNHNV and CDR2 YYDKDF (reference sequence). After removal of 1 base from V and 1 base from J, the junction contained 3 bases not matched to a gene. There are 16 residues in the CDR3. CDR3 protein: CATSRAQGASNQPQHF. In DNA, the CDR3 is TGTGCCACCAGCAGAGCGCAGGGGGCAAGCAATCAGCCCCAGCATTTT.

The chain couples TRBV5-1 to TRBJ1-4; unclear D gene. Trimming took 4 bases from V and 7 from J, leaving 11 bases between them. Germline-derived CDR1 and CDR2 are SGHRS and YFSETQ. The CDR3 is 13 residues long. The CDR3 sequence is CASSPGGSEKLFF. The CDR3, as DNA: TGCGCCAGCAGCCCCGGTGGGAGTGAAAAACTGTTTTTT.

This clone was recorded only once. The chain joins TRBV28 to TRBJ2-2; 7 bases map to TRBD1. After removal of 6 bases from V and 6 bases from J, the junction contained 7 bases not matched to a gene. The CDR3 totals 14 residues. Germline lookup yields CDR1 MDHEN and CDR2 SYDVKM. CDR3 bases: TGTGCCAGCAGACTAGACAGGGAACCCGGGGAGCTGTTTTTT. Its translation: CASRLDREPGELFF.